These 28 T cell receptor beta chains originate from one sample sequenced in a study of blood T cell repertoires in COVID-19. TCRdb keeps only in-frame clones here, not all; method: immunoSEQ multiplex PCR. The data hold about 220,000 clones, with approximately 81% observed a single time. Source material: peripheral blood. The source of these receptors is a middle-aged man who had recovered from COVID-19.

The chain uses TRBV6-5 and TRBJ2-3; 9 bases match TRBD1. There are 14 residues in the CDR3. Per the germline V gene, CDR1 is MNHEY and CDR2 is SVGAGI. With 7 bases clipped from V and 5 bases from J, the junction kept 7 bases outside the gene matches. The CDR3 reads CASKRDREVDTQYF. The CDR3, as DNA: TGTGCCAGCAAGCGGGACAGGGAGGTAGATACGCAGTATTTT.

The chain links TRBV28 to TRBJ2-7; weak D call: TRBD1 (6 bases). V lost 4 bases and J lost 0, with 13 bases in between. The CDR3 covers 15 residues. Looked up from germline, CDR1 is MDHEN and CDR2 is SYDVKM. The CDR3 sequence is CASSSPGTRSYEQYF. In nucleotides, the CDR3 is TGTGCCAGCAGTTCTCCCGGGACACGCTCCTACGAGCAGTACTTC.

This clone has only a few counts. The chain recombines TRBV7-2 with TRBJ2-7; perhaps TRBD1 as D (6 bases). The CDR3 extends over 15 amino acids. V gave up 5 bases and J gave up 4 bases, with 18 bases separating them. Germline CDR1 reads SGHTA; CDR2 reads FQGNSA. The DNA for the CDR3 is TGTGCCAGCAGCCAGCTTGGGGGCCGAGGATACGAGCAGTACTTC. Residues: CASSQLGGRGYEQYF.

V is TRBV6-4 and J is TRBJ2-5; 12 positions agree with TRBD2. Trimming at V came to 10 bases and at J to 5 bases, leaving 14 bases not matched to a gene. The CDR3 runs 16 residues. CDR1 MRHNA and CDR2 SNTAGT come from the germline V gene. CDR3 sequence reads: CATPGLAGRNGETQYF. The CDR3 DNA is TGTGCCACTCCGGGACTAGCGGGTAGAAATGGGGAGACCCAGTACTTC.

The genes are TRBV19 and TRBJ1-1; D is possibly TRBD1 (5 bases). V gave up 6 bases and J gave up 3 bases, with 11 bases separating them. The CDR3 totals 13 residues. Germline values: CDR1 LNHDA, CDR2 SQIVND (reference sequence). The CDR3: CASSAGPYTEAFF. Here the CDR3 DNA reads TGTGCCAGTAGCGCAGGGCCATACACTGAAGCTTTCTTT. Complete variable domain (other parts from reference TRBV19 and TRBJ1-1): DGGITQSPKYLFRKEGQNVTLSCEQNLNHDAMYWYRQDPGQGLRLIYYSQIVNDFQKGDIAEGYSVSREKKESFPLTVTSAQKNPTAFYLCASSAGPYTEAFFGQGTRLTVV.

The rearrangement links TRBV28 to TRBJ2-7; 9 bases align to TRBD2. The CDR3 extends over 15 amino acids. Germline CDR1 reads MDHEN; CDR2 reads SYDVKM. Unmatched junction bases numbered 6, after V lost 6 bases and J lost 0 bases. CDR3 sequence (DNA): TGTGCCAGCAGGGCGGGAGGGTCTCCCTCCTACGAGCAGTACTTC. Encoded protein: CASRAGGSPSYEQYF.

The chain has TRBV7-9 and TRBJ2-2, with D possibly TRBD2 on 6 matching bases. V gave up 1 base and J gave up 6 bases, with 6 bases separating them. The germline gives CDR1 SEHNR, CDR2 FQNEAQ (reference sequence). The CDR3 totals 13 residues. CDR3 residues: CASSLGGAGELFF. CDR3 DNA: TGTGCCAGCAGCTTAGGCGGGGCCGGGGAGCTGTTTTTT.

V gene TRBV27 combines with J gene TRBJ2-1; perhaps TRBD2 as D (5 bases). V shed 3 bases and J shed 4 bases, with 13 bases lying between them. CDR3 length equals 15 residues. Germline assignment: CDR1 MNHEY and CDR2 SMNVEV (reference sequence). The CDR3 spells CASSFDIQRYNEQFF. The CDR3 bases are TGTGCCAGCAGTTTTGATATCCAGCGGTACAATGAGCAGTTCTTC.

This clone was seen once. The chain recombines TRBV3-1 (or the pseudogene TRBV3-2) with TRBJ1-1; D possibly corresponds to TRBD1 (6 bases). This CDR3 has 15 amino acids. V dropped 2 bases and J dropped 1 base, with 11 bases sitting between them. Germline V gene sequence: CDR1 LGHDT, CDR2 YNNKEL (reference sequence). CDR3 sequence: CASSQYWTANTEAFF. DNA for the CDR3: TGTGCCAGCAGCCAATATTGGACAGCGAACACTGAAGCTTTCTTT.

The CDR3 nucleotides are TGTGCCAGCAGTTACGACAGGGGTGACACCGGGGAGCTGTTTTTT. Protein sequence: CASSYDRGDTGELFF. This chain connects TRBV6-6 to TRBJ2-2; 8 bases are shared with TRBD1. CDR3 size: 15 residues. Germline V gives CDR1 MNHNY, CDR2 SVGAGI (reference sequence). Trimming cost V 2 bases and J 3 bases; bases outside gene matches: 2.

The chain is built from TRBV19 and TRBJ1-4; D not certain. V gave up 5 bases and J gave up 3 bases, with 16 bases separating them. The CDR3 length is 16 residues. Germline V gene lookup returns CDR1 LNHDA and CDR2 SQIVND (reference sequence). Here the CDR3 reads CASSRLRSSSNEKLFF. The CDR3 bases are TGTGCCAGTAGTCGGTTGCGGAGTTCTTCTAATGAAAAACTGTTTTTT.

V and J are TRBV6-1 and TRBJ2-3, with 9 bases identical to TRBD1. The CDR3 has 15 residues. Germline CDR1 and CDR2: MNHNS and SASEGT. With 3 bases clipped from V and 0 bases from J, the junction kept 1 base outside the gene matches. CDR3: CASSEDRGSTDTQYF. DNA for the CDR3: TGTGCCAGCAGTGAGGACAGGGGAAGCACAGATACGCAGTATTTT.

V and J are TRBV25-1 and TRBJ2-7, with 13 nucleotides matching TRBD2. The V segment lost 2 bases and the J segment 2 bases; nucleotides outside the gene matches: 9. CDR1 and CDR2 (germline): MGHDK, SYGVNS. CDR3 length: 18 amino acids. The CDR3 nucleotides are TGTGCCAGCAGTGAACGGGGACTAGCGGGACAGTCGGCCTACGAGCAGTACTTC. Amino acid sequence: CASSERGLAGQSAYEQYF.

This chain joins TRBV28 and TRBJ1-5, with TRBD1 identical over 7 bases. V was pared by 5 bases and J by 11 bases, with 9 bases of the junction left unmatched. Looked up from germline, CDR1 is MDHEN and CDR2 is SYDVKM. This CDR3 comprises 13 residues. Here the CDR3 DNA reads TGTGCCAGCAGTGTAGGGGGCCGGGAGTCCCAGCATTTT. It is translated as CASSVGGRESQHF. Full variable domain (remainder filled in from reference TRBV28 and TRBJ1-5): DVKVTQSSRYLVKRTGEKVFLECVQDMDHENMFWYRQDPGLGLRLIYFSYDVKMKEKGDIPEGYSVSREKKERFSLILESASTNQTSMYLCASSVGGRESQHFGDGTRLSIL.

The chain is built from TRBV30 and TRBJ2-7; 7 positions agree with TRBD2. The ends lost 2 bases at V and 7 bases at J; junction bases unmatched: 8. Per the germline V gene, CDR1 is GTSNPN and CDR2 is SVGIG (reference sequence). There are 13 residues in the CDR3. DNA of the CDR3: TGTGCCTGGAGTTGGGGGAGGGCCGGGGAGCAGTACTTC. Encoded protein: CAWSWGRAGEQYF. Full variable domain (missing parts from reference TRBV30 and TRBJ2-7): SQTIHQWPATLVQPVGSPLSLECTVEGTSNPNLYWYRQAAGRGLQLLFYSVGIGQISSEVPQNLSASRPQDRQFILSSKKLLLSDSGFYLCAWSWGRAGEQYFGPGTRLTVT.

The CDR3 region has the DNA TGTGCCAGCAGCTTAGGGCCGGGAGGTTACTACGAGCAGTACTTC. This codes for CASSLGPGGYYEQYF. The rearrangement joins TRBV13 to TRBJ2-7; 7 bases line up with TRBD2. Germline loops: CDR1 PRHDT, CDR2 FYEKMQ (reference sequence). The CDR3 has 15 amino acids. Trimming cost V 0 bases and J 3 bases; bases outside gene matches: 5.

V and J are TRBV6-5 and TRBJ2-7; D is perhaps TRBD1 (6 bases). V was trimmed by 8 bases and J by 2 bases, leaving 10 bases between them. CDR1 MNHEY and CDR2 SVGAGI come from the germline V gene. This CDR3 has 12 amino acids. The CDR3 loop reads CASEQGTYEQYF. The CDR3 bases are TGTGCCAGCGAGCAGGGGACCTACGAGCAGTACTTC.

The V and J genes are TRBV4-1 and TRBJ1-6, with TRBD1 identical over 9 bases. Germline CDR1 and CDR2: MGHRA and YSYEKL. The CDR3 has 14 residues. J gave up 10 bases and V 4 bases, and 5 bases lay outside the gene matches. In DNA, the CDR3 is TGCGCCAGCAGCCCGGGACAGGGTGACTCACCCCTCCACTTT. Protein: CASSPGQGDSPLHF.

This clone has more than one count but fewer than ten. The chain combines TRBV6-2 or TRBV6-3 with TRBJ2-7; 10 nucleotides line up with TRBD2. CDR1 is MNHEY and CDR2 is SVGEGT in the germline V gene. Trimming at V came to 4 bases and at J to 1 base, leaving 7 bases not matched to a gene. CDR3 length: 16 residues. The CDR3 sequence is CASSSPGLARSYEQYF. DNA for the CDR3: TGTGCCAGCAGTTCGCCGGGACTAGCGAGGTCCTACGAGCAGTACTTC.

The chain joins TRBV6-4 to TRBJ1-2; TRBD1 matches 9 bases. The CDR3 has 14 amino acids. The germline V gene has CDR1 MRHNA and CDR2 SNTAGT. V trimming: 8 bases; J trimming: 6 bases; junction bases outside the gene matches: 10. In DNA form, the CDR3 reads TGTGCCAGCGGTCTAGGGACAGGGTGTGATGGCTACACCTTC. Its protein is CASGLGTGCDGYTF.

This chain connects TRBV19 to TRBJ2-3, with a possible D match to TRBD1 (6 bases). The length of the CDR3 is 16 residues. V lost 1 base and J 0 bases, leaving 11 bases between the germline ends. Per the germline V gene, CDR1 is LNHDA and CDR2 is SQIVND (reference sequence). The CDR3 region has the DNA TGTGCCAGTAGTATAGGGGGGCGGCAGAGCACAGATACGCAGTATTTT. It yields the protein CASSIGGRQSTDTQYF.

The chain links TRBV7-2 to TRBJ2-1; 10 bases align to TRBD2. CDR3 size: 15 residues. Germline V gene data show CDR1 as SGHTA and CDR2 as FQGNSA. Trimming at V came to 4 bases and at J to 7 bases, leaving 7 bases not matched to a gene. The CDR3 nucleotides read TGTGCCAGCAGCTCGGGACTAGCGACGATGAATGAGCAGTTCTTC. Its translation: CASSSGLATMNEQFF.

The chain links TRBV7-2 to TRBJ2-2, with no clear D. Germline-derived CDR1 and CDR2 are SGHTA and FQGNSA. V lost 5 bases and J 3 bases, leaving 4 bases between the germline ends. CDR3 length: 12 residues. The CDR3 sequence: CASSRYTGELFF. CDR3 nucleotides: TGTGCCAGCAGCCGGTACACCGGGGAGCTGTTTTTT.

CDR3 sequence reads: CASSQSPSGRERSYEQYF. The CDR3, as DNA: TGCGCCAGCAGTCAATCGCCTAGCGGGAGGGAGAGATCCTACGAGCAGTACTTC. The V gene is TRBV23-1, the J gene TRBJ2-7; 12 bases match TRBD2. TRBV23-1 is reported as an ORF; its role is uncertain. V lost 0 bases and J lost 1; bases outside the gene matches: 7. CDR3 length: 18 residues.

This clone has a single count. The J gene is TRBJ2-5, the V gene TRBV28, with D unclear. The CDR3 has 13 amino acids. Per germline, CDR1 MDHEN and CDR2 SYDVKM. Trimming left V 5 bases short and J 1 base short, with 8 bases between. DNA for the CDR3: TGTGCCAGCAGTGGCGGTGCCCAAGAGACCCAGTACTTC. Protein sequence: CASSGGAQETQYF.

The chain carries TRBV6-6 and TRBJ1-1, with 7 bases that match TRBD1. V lost 6 bases, J lost 0 bases, and 7 bases stayed unmatched. Germline CDR1 reads MNHNY; CDR2 reads SVGAGI (reference sequence). This CDR3 is 15 amino acids long. In nucleotides, the CDR3 is TGTGCCAGCAGCCAACCCGGGACAGTGAACACTGAAGCTTTCTTT. This codes for CASSQPGTVNTEAFF.

The chain links TRBV30 to TRBJ1-1; maybe TRBD1 (6 bases). This CDR3 region has 15 residues. Germline CDR1 and CDR2: GTSNPN and SVGIG (reference sequence). V was trimmed by 2 bases and J by 4 bases, leaving 17 bases between them. The CDR3 here is CAWSSLDRWGTEAFF. The CDR3 nucleotides read TGTGCCTGGAGTTCTCTCGACAGGTGGGGCACTGAAGCTTTCTTT.

V usage is TRBV6-4 and J usage is TRBJ2-1; maybe TRBD2 (7 bases). V lost 1 base, J lost 5 bases, and 12 bases lay in between. Germline V gene sequence: CDR1 MRHNA, CDR2 SNTAGT. CDR3 length: 15 amino acids. CDR3: CASSDFGGRDNEQFF. DNA for the CDR3: TGTGCCAGCAGTGACTTCGGGGGGCGCGACAATGAGCAGTTCTTC.